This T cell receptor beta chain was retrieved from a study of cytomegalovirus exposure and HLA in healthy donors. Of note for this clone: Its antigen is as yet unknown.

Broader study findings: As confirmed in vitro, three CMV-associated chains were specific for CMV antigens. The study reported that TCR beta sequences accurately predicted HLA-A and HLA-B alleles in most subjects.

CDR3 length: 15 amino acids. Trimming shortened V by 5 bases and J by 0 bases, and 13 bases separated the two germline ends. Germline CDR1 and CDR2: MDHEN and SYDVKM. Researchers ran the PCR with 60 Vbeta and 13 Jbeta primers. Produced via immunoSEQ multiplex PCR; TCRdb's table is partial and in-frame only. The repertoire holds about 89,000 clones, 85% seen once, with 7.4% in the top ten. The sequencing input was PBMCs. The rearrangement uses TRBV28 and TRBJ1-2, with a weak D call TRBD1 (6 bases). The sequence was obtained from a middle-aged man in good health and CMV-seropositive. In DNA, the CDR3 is TGTGCCAGCAGTAACCAGGGGATAACTAACTATGGCTACACCTTC. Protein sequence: CASSNQGITNYGYTF.